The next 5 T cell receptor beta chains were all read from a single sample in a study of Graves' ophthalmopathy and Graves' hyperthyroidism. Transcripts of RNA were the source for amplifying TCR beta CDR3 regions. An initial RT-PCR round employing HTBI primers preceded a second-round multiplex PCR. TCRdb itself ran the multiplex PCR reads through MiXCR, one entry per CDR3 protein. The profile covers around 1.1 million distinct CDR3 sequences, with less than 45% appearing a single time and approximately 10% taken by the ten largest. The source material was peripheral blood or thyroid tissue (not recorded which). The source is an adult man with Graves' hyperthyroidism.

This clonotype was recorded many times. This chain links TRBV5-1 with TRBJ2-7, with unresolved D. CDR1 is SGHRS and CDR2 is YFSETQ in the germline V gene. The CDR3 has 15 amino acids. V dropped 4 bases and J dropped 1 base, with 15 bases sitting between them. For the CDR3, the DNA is TGCGCCAGCAGCCTGTTTCCTGGAACTTCCTACGAGCAGTACTTC. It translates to CASSLFPGTSYEQYF.

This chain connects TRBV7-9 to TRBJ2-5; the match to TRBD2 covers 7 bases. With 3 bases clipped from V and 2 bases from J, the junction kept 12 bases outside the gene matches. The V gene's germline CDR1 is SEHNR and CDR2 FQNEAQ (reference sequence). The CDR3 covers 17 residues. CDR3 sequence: CASSFSAGLTSQETQYF. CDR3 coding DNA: TGTGCCAGCAGCTTCTCCGCGGGACTAACATCACAAGAGACCCAGTACTTC.

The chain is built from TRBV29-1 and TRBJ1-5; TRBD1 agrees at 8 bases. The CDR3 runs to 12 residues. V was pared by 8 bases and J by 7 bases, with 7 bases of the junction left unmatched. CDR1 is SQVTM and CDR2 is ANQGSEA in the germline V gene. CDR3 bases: TGCAGCTTAGCAGGGGGCGGACAGCCCCAGCATTTT. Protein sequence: CSLAGGGQPQHF.

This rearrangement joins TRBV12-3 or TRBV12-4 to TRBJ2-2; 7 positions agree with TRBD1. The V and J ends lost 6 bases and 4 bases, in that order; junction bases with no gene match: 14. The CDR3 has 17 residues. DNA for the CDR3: TGTGCCAGCAGGAATGAAGACAGGGCGAAGAGCACCGGGGAGCTGTTTTTT. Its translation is CASRNEDRAKSTGELFF.

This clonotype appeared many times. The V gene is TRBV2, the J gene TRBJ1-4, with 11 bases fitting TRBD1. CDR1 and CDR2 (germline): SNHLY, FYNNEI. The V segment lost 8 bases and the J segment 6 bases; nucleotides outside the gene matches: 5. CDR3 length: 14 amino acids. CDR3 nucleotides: TGTGCCAGCCTAGGACAGGGGGCAGATGAAAAACTGTTTTTT. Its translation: CASLGQGADEKLFF. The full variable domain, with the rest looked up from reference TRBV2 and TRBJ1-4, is EPEVTQTPSHQVTQMGQEVILRCVPISNHLYFYWYRQILGQKVEFLVSFYNNEISEKSEIFDDQFSVERPDGSNFTLKIRSTKLEDSAMYFCASLGQGADEKLFFGSGTQLSVL.